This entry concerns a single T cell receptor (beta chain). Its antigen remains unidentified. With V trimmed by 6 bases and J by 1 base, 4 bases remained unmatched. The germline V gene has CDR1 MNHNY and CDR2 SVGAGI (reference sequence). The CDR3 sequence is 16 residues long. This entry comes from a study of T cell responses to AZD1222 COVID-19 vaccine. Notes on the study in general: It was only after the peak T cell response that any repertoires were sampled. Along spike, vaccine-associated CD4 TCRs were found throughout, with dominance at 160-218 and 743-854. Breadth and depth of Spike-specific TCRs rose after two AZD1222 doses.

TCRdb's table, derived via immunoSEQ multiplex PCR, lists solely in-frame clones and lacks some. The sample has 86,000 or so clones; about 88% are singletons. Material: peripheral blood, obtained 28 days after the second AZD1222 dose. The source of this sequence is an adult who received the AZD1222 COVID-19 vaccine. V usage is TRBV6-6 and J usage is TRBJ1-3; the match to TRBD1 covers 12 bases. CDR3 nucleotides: TGTGCCAGCAGCCCGGGACAGGGGGCTTCTGGAAACACCATATATTTT. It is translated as CASSPGQGASGNTIYF.